Below are 15 T cell receptor beta chains sequenced from a single sample in a study of vaccination and CD4 T cells after COVID-19. As for treatment: roughly 10-day PBMC culture with coronavirus spike peptide pools or control peptides (ViraFEST assay). Sequence data for DNA of cultured CD4+ T cells were generated by the Oncomine TCR Beta short-read assay. TCRdb re-analysed the PCR reads in MiXCR, keeping a single row per CDR3 protein. The table records 3,000 to 4,000 distinct CDR3 sequences, 15% to 20% of them present only once. For these receptors, no antigen is known. Input material: CD4+ T cells from blood, cultured in vitro. These receptors originate from a human donor who had recovered from COVID-19.

This clonotype is large within its sample. The chain couples TRBV18 to TRBJ2-7; D is perhaps TRBD1 or TRBD2 (7 bases each). The CDR3 sequence is 17 residues long. Trimming cost V 4 bases and J 0 bases, with 19 bases left between them. Germline V gene data show CDR1 as KGHSH and CDR2 as LQKENI. The CDR3 bases are TGTGCCAGCTCACTTTTTCATCAGGGGGGGGACTCCTACGAGCAGTACTTC. Residues: CASSLFHQGGDSYEQYF.

By share of the sample, this clonotype is medium-sized (0.01 to 0.1%). The chain has TRBV12-3 or TRBV12-4 and TRBJ2-7, with TRBD1 matching over 8 bases. This CDR3 is 15 amino acids long. With V trimmed by 6 bases and J by 5 bases, 12 bases remained unmatched. The CDR3 nucleotides are TGTGCCAGCAGCCTGGTTCTGGACAGGGACGACGAGCAGTACTTC. Protein sequence: CASSLVLDRDDEQYF.

The V call is TRBV5-1, the J call TRBJ1-6; 7 bases fit TRBD1. The CDR3 has 16 residues. V lost 4 bases and J lost 5; bases outside the gene matches: 9. Germline V gene lookup returns CDR1 SGHRS and CDR2 YFSETQ. CDR3 DNA sequence: TGCGCCAGCAGCCCAAACGAGGGGGCGCATAATTCACCCCTCCACTTT. As protein: CASSPNEGAHNSPLHF.

This clonotype was seen only a few times. The rearrangement links TRBV27 to TRBJ1-5; D gene uncertain. V lost 5 bases to trimming and J lost 4 bases, with 6 bases between them. The length of the CDR3 is 12 residues. The germline V gene has CDR1 MNHEY and CDR2 SMNVEV (reference sequence). The CDR3 DNA follows: TGTGCCAGCAGTCATATAAATCAGCCCCAGCATTTT. It translates to CASSHINQPQHF.

The chain is built from TRBV11-2 and TRBJ2-1; 10 bases line up with TRBD2. The trim removed 6 bases at V and 6 bases at J, leaving 8 bases unmatched. The CDR3 length is 15 residues. Germline CDR1 SGHAT, CDR2 FQNNGV. CDR3 protein: CASRVGLAEGNEQFF. The DNA of the CDR3 is TGTGCCAGCAGAGTTGGACTAGCGGAGGGCAATGAGCAGTTCTTC.

This clonotype was counted only a few times. The V call is TRBV30, the J call TRBJ2-5, with D maybe TRBD1 (6 bases). Trimming cost V 1 base and J 1 base, with 7 bases left between them. Germline CDR1 is GTSNPN and CDR2 is SVGIG (reference sequence). The length of the CDR3 is 13 residues. CDR3 nucleotide sequence: TGTGCCTGGAGTGGACAGGTCCAAGAGACCCAGTACTTC. Protein sequence: CAWSGQVQETQYF.

V and J are TRBV12-3 or TRBV12-4 and TRBJ1-5; D not certain. This CDR3 contains 15 residues. V shed 3 bases and J shed 2 bases, with 11 bases lying between them. The CDR3 sequence is CASSFYSTGNQPQHF. For the CDR3, the DNA is TGTGCCAGCAGTTTTTACAGTACTGGCAATCAGCCCCAGCATTTT.

This chain joins TRBV5-1 and TRBJ2-1, with 9 bases matching TRBD2. The V segment lost 1 base and the J segment 6 bases; nucleotides outside the gene matches: 5. This CDR3 spans 15 amino acids. Looked up from germline, CDR1 is SGHRS and CDR2 is YFSETQ. The CDR3 protein is CASSLLLAGLNEQFF. The CDR3 DNA reads TGCGCCAGCAGCTTGCTTCTAGCGGGACTCAATGAGCAGTTCTTC.

This clonotype came up a few times. V and J are TRBV6-5 and TRBJ2-5, with a tentative D call TRBD1 (6 bases). Between the trimmed V and J ends, which lost 2 bases and 1 base, there was a span of 11 bases. Germline lookup yields CDR1 MNHEY and CDR2 SVGAGI. The CDR3 covers 15 residues. CDR3 sequence (DNA): TGTGCCAGCAGTTACGGGCAGGGGAGCCAAGAGACCCAGTACTTC. This codes for CASSYGQGSQETQYF.

By its share, this clonotype is medium-sized. CDR3 sequence (DNA): TGTGCCAGCTTAGATGGGGGCGTGAGTGAAAAACTGTTTTTT. Its translation: CASLDGGVSEKLFF. This rearrangement joins TRBV2 to TRBJ1-4; possible D gene TRBD1, 6 bases. The germline V gene encodes CDR1 SNHLY and CDR2 FYNNEI. The CDR3 extends over 14 amino acids. V dropped 8 bases and J dropped 7 bases, with 17 bases sitting between them.

This clonotype was seen a handful of times. The gene calls are TRBV6-1 and TRBJ2-7; 8 nucleotides line up with TRBD1. The germline V gene has CDR1 MNHNS and CDR2 SASEGT. The CDR3 totals 15 residues. J lost 3 bases, V lost 6 bases, and 10 bases had no gene match. The CDR3 protein is CASSVGQGAYYEQYF. CDR3 nucleotides: TGTGCCAGCAGCGTTGGGCAGGGGGCCTACTACGAGCAGTACTTC.

This clonotype appeared a few times. The V gene is TRBV24-1, the J gene TRBJ1-1, with a possible D match to TRBD1 (5 bases). Trimming took 6 bases from V and 6 from J, leaving 31 bases between them. The length of the CDR3 is 19 residues. Germline lookup yields CDR1 KGHDR and CDR2 SFDVKD. The CDR3 DNA sequence: TGTGCCACCAGTCGGGGGTTAAAGGGGTTAAACTTGGGAGTGCCTGAAGCTTTCTTT. It is translated as CATSRGLKGLNLGVPEAFF.

Here the CDR3 reads CSIHGGGGYRNNEQFF. CDR3 coding DNA: TGCAGTATACATGGGGGGGGGGGCTATCGGAACAATGAGCAGTTCTTC. V usage is TRBV20-1 and J usage is TRBJ2-1; perhaps TRBD2 as D (7 bases). In germline, CDR1 is DFQATT, CDR2 SNEGSKA (reference sequence). The CDR3 totals 16 residues. V was pared by 8 bases and J by 5 bases, with 25 bases between.

The chain has TRBV24-1 and TRBJ2-3; D is uncertain. Per the germline V gene, CDR1 is KGHDR and CDR2 is SFDVKD. The CDR3 spans 14 residues. V lost 4 bases, J lost 2 bases, and 9 bases lay in between. The CDR3 DNA follows: TGTGCCACCAGTGACCCCGGAACCACAGATACGCAGTATTTT. Translated: CATSDPGTTDTQYF.

This clonotype qualifies as medium-sized (0.01 to 0.1%). The rearrangement joins TRBV21-1 to TRBJ2-7. TRBV21-1 is a listed pseudogene. The CDR3 has 13 amino acids. Written as DNA, the CDR3 is TGTGCCAGCAGGAGTCAGGCCTCCTACGAGCAGTACTTC. The encoded protein is CASRSQASYEQYF.